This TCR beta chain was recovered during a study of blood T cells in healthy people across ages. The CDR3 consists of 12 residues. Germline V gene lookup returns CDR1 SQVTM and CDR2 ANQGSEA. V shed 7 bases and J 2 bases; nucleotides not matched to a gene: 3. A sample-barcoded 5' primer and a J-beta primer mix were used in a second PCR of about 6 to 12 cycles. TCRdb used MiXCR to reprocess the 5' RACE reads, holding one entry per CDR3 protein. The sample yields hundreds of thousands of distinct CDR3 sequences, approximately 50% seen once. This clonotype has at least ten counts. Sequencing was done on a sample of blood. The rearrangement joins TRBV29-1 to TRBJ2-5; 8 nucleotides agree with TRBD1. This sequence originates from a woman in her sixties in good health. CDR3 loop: CSAGQGQETQYF. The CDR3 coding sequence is TGCAGCGCCGGACAGGGACAAGAGACCCAGTACTTC.